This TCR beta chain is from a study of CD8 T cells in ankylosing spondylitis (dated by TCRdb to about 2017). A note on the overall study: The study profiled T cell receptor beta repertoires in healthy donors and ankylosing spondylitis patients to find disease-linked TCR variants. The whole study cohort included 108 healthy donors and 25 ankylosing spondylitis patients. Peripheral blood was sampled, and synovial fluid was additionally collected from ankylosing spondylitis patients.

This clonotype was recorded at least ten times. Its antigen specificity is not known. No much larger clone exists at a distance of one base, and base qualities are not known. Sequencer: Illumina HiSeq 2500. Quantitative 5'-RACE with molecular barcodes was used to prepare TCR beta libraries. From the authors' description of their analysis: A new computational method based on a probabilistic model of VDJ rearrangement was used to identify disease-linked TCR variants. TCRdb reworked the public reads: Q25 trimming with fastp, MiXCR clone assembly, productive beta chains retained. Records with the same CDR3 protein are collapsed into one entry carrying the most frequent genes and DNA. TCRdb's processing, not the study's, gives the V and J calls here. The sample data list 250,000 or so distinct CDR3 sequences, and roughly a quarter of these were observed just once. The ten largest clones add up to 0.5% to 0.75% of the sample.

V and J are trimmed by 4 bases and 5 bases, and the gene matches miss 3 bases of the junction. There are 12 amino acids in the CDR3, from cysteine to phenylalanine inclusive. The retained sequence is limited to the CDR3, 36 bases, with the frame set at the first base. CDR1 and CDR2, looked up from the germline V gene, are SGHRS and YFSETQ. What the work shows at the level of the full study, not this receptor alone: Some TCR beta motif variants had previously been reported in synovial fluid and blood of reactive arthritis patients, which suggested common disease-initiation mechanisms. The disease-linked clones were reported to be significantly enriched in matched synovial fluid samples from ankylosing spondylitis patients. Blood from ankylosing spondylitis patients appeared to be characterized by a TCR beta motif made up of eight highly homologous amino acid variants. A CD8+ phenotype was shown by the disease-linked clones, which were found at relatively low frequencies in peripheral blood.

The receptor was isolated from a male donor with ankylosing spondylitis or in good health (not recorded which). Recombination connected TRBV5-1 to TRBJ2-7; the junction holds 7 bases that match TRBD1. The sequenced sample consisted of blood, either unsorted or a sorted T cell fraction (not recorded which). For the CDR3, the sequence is CASSEDRDEQYF. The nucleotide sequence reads TGCGCCAGCAGCGAAGACAGGGACGAGCAGTACTTC.